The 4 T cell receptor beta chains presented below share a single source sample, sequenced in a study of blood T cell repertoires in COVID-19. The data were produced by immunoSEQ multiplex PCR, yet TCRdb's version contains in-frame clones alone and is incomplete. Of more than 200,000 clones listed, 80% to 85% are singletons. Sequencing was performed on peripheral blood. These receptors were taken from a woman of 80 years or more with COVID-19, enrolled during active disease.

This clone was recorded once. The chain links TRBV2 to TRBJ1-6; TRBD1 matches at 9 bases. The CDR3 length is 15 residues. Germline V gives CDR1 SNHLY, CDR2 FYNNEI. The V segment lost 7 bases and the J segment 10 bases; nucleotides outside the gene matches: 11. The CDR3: CASTRRGQGESPLHF. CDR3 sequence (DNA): TGTGCCAGCACCCGGCGGGGACAGGGAGAATCACCCCTCCACTTT.

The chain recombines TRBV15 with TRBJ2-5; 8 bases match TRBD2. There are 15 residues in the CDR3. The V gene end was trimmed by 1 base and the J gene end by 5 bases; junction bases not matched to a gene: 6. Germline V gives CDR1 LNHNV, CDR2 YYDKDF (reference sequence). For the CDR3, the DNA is TGTGCCACCAGCAGAGGAAGCGGGGGTCACGAGACCCAGTACTTC. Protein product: CATSRGSGGHETQYF.

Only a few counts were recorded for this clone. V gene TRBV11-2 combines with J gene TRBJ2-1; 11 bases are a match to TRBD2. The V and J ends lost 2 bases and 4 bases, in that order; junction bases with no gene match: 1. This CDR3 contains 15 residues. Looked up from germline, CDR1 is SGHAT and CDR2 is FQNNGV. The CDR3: CASSLTSGRYNEQFF. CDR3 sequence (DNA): TGTGCCAGCAGCTTAACTAGCGGGAGATACAATGAGCAGTTCTTC.

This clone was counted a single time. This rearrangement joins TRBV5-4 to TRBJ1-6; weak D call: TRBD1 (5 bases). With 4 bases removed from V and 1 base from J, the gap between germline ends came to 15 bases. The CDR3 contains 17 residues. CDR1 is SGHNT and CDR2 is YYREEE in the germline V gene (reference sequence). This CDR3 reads CASSPGGVESYNSPLHF. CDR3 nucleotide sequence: TGTGCCAGCAGCCCCGGGGGGGTTGAGTCCTATAATTCACCCCTCCACTTT.